This TCR beta chain stems from a study of shared clonotypes between healthy human individuals. Points from the study as a whole: Non-shared clonotypes were found to have lower generation probabilities than the clonotypes that were shared by all four of the sorted-subset donors. About 5% was the fraction of naive CD4 clonotypes found shared across a handful of donors. Only blood was sampled; tissue repertoires likely differ.

Those who donated, Caucasian adults without exception, all lived in Nashville, Tennessee. Assay: immunoSEQ multiplex PCR; the TCRdb copy retains only in-frame clones and omits some. This table has 950,000 to 1,300,000 clones, under 80% appearing once. With regard to this clone: What it binds is not known.

CDR1 SNHLY and CDR2 FYNNEI come from the germline V gene. The CDR3 has 15 residues. After removal of 3 bases from V and 6 bases from J, the junction contained 10 bases not matched to a gene. This clonotype was obtained from a man aged 18-30 years in good health. Sequencing was done on a sample of memory CD4+ T cells sorted from blood. Subset of the sample: CD45RA-negative fraction. The chain employs TRBV2 and TRBJ1-2; 7 nucleotides align to TRBD1. This chain's CDR3 is CASSDSTGELNGYTF. The DNA of the CDR3 is TGTGCCAGCAGTGATTCTACAGGGGAGCTCAATGGCTACACCTTC.